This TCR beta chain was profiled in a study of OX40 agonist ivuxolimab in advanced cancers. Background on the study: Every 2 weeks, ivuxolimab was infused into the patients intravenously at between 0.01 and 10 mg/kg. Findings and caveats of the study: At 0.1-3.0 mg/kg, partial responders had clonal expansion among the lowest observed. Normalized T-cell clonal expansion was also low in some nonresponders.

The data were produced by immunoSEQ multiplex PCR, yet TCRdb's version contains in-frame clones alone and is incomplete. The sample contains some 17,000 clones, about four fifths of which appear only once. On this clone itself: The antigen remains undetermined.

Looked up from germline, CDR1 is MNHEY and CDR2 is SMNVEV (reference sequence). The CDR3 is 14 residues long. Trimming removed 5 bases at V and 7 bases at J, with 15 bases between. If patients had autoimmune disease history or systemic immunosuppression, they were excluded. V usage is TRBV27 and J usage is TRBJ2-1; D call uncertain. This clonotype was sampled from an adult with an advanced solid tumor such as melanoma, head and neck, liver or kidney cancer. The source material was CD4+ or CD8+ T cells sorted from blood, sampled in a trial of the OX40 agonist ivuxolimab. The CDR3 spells CASSPVILGNEQFF. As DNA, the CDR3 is TGTGCCAGCAGTCCGGTGATCCTCGGGAATGAGCAGTTCTTC.